Below, 28 T cell receptor beta chains from the same sample are listed, as sequenced in a study of T cell responses to AZD1222 COVID-19 vaccine. The table came from immunoSEQ multiplex PCR; TCRdb's copy has only in-frame clones and leaves some out. The sample holds about 140,000 clones; over 75% are singletons and the top ten take about 4.9%. Source: peripheral blood, taken 28 days after the second dose of the MenACWY control vaccine. All receptors derive from an adult who received the MenACWY meningococcal vaccine as a control.

This clone was seen ten or more times. The chain links TRBV5-1 to TRBJ1-6, with TRBD1 identical over 8 bases. This CDR3 contains 16 residues. The V gene's germline CDR1 is SGHRS and CDR2 YFSETQ. The junction had 4 bases not matched to a gene; V was cut back by 0 bases and J by 5 bases. Here the CDR3 reads CASSLDGQGNNSPLHF. For the CDR3, the DNA is TGCGCCAGCAGCTTGGACGGACAGGGAAATAATTCACCCCTCCACTTT.

V is TRBV30 and J is TRBJ1-2; D uncertain. From germline, CDR1 is GTSNPN and CDR2 SVGIG (reference sequence). V lost 3 bases to trimming and J lost 3 bases, with 17 bases between them. The CDR3 length is 15 residues. This chain's CDR3 is CAWRSRATSHYGYTF. CDR3 nucleotide sequence: TGTGCCTGGAGGTCGAGGGCCACGAGTCACTATGGCTACACCTTC.

This clone was observed a few times. CDR3 region: CASFTRTGELFF. The DNA for the CDR3 is TGTGCCAGCTTCACACGGACCGGGGAGCTGTTTTTT. The chain recombines TRBV28 with TRBJ2-2; D unclear. The CDR3 length is 12 residues. The germline V gene has CDR1 MDHEN and CDR2 SYDVKM. V was shortened by 8 bases and J by 5 bases, with 9 bases between the two germline ends.

The chain employs TRBV6-2 or TRBV6-3 and TRBJ1-5, with D unresolved. The CDR3 covers 14 residues. Trimming cost V 2 bases and J 0 bases, with 5 bases left between them. From germline, CDR1 is MNHEY and CDR2 SVGEGT. The CDR3 bases are TGTGCCAGCAGTTACCCATATAGCAATCAGCCCCAGCATTTT. Its translation: CASSYPYSNQPQHF.

This clone showed up just once. The chain employs TRBV5-1 and TRBJ2-1; D remains unclear. Germline V CDR1 and CDR2: SGHRS, YFSETQ. Trimming left V 4 bases short and J 4 bases short, with 6 bases between. The CDR3 has 12 residues. CDR3 nucleotide sequence: TGCGCCAGCAGCCCCCGGTACAATGAGCAGTTCTTC. It yields the protein CASSPRYNEQFF.

This rearrangement joins TRBV19 to TRBJ2-6; D gene ambiguous. Germline values: CDR1 LNHDA, CDR2 SQIVND (reference sequence). Trimming took 5 bases from V and 0 from J, leaving 8 bases between them. The CDR3 runs 15 residues. The CDR3 DNA reads TGTGCCAGTAGTGCGACAAGCTCTGGGGCCAACGTCCTGACTTTC. Its protein product is CASSATSSGANVLTF.

The chain has TRBV4-1 and TRBJ1-2; D unclear. Trimming removed 3 bases from V and 7 bases from J, with 9 bases in between. The CDR3 has 12 residues. Germline V gene data show CDR1 as MGHRA and CDR2 as YSYEKL. The CDR3 loop is CASSQGVAGYTF. CDR3 nucleotide sequence: TGCGCCAGCAGCCAGGGTGTCGCTGGCTACACCTTC.

This clone occurred a few times. The chain employs TRBV19 and TRBJ1-6; the D is unclear. The CDR3 runs 15 residues. The V end was cut by 5 bases, the J end by 10 bases, with 18 bases between. Germline CDR1 and CDR2: LNHDA and SQIVND (reference sequence). CDR3 coding DNA: TGTGCCAGTAGTGTCAACCGCCGAGAGGCGTCACCCCTCCACTTT. Amino acid sequence: CASSVNRREASPLHF.

This clone was seen just once. The rearrangement uses TRBV7-9 and TRBJ2-1; the D gene is possibly TRBD1 (5 bases). The CDR3 has 12 residues. Germline V gives CDR1 SEHNR, CDR2 FQNEAQ (reference sequence). The V and J ends lost 7 bases and 7 bases respectively, with 11 bases between them. For the CDR3, the DNA is TGTGCCAGCACTCGACAGCAAAATGAGCAGTTCTTC. It translates to CASTRQQNEQFF.

The chain employs TRBV7-2 and TRBJ2-1; 11 bases match TRBD2. Germline CDR1 SGHTA, CDR2 FQGNSA. V dropped 1 base and J dropped 4; count of bases not matched to a gene: 0. This CDR3 is built from 15 residues. Written as DNA, the CDR3 is TGTGCCAGCAGCTTAGGACTAGCGGGGTACAATGAGCAGTTCTTC. Its protein product is CASSLGLAGYNEQFF.

The V gene is TRBV20-1, the J gene TRBJ1-2, with D perhaps matching TRBD1 (6 bases). Germline values: CDR1 DFQATT, CDR2 SNEGSKA (reference sequence). V lost 5 bases to trimming and J lost 6 bases, with 13 bases between them. The CDR3 is made up of 12 amino acids. CDR3: CSAGGTTNGYTF. The CDR3 DNA follows: TGCAGTGCTGGTGGGACAACCAATGGCTACACCTTC.

The chain is built from TRBV3-1 (or the pseudogene TRBV3-2) and TRBJ2-2; no clear D. CDR1 and CDR2 (germline): LGHDT, YNNKEL (reference sequence). With 4 bases removed from V and 0 bases from J, the gap between germline ends came to 12 bases. The CDR3 is 16 amino acids. The chain's CDR3 is CASSLLVGPNTGELFF. CDR3 bases: TGTGCCAGCAGCCTGCTCGTGGGTCCGAACACCGGGGAGCTGTTTTTT.

The J gene is TRBJ2-5, the V gene TRBV5-4; a possible D gene is TRBD2 (6 bases). Germline assignment: CDR1 SGHNT and CDR2 YYREEE (reference sequence). This CDR3 is 14 amino acids long. V shed 0 bases and J shed 5 bases, with 11 bases lying between them. Here the CDR3 reads CASSLGSGRETQYF. CDR3 DNA sequence: TGTGCCAGCAGCTTGGGGTCAGGGAGGGAGACCCAGTACTTC.

This chain joins TRBV5-1 and TRBJ1-2, with D perhaps TRBD1 (6 bases). CDR3 size: 14 residues. With 1 base removed from V and 4 bases from J, the gap between germline ends came to 11 bases. CDR1 is SGHRS, CDR2 YFSETQ, per germline. CDR3 in DNA: TGCGCCAGCAGCTTGTCAGGGGTCGGCTATGGCTACACCTTC. Protein product: CASSLSGVGYGYTF.

The chain joins TRBV2 to TRBJ2-2; D is perhaps TRBD2 (6 bases). Germline-derived CDR1 and CDR2 are SNHLY and FYNNEI. This CDR3 has 13 residues. V gave up 5 bases and J gave up 6 bases, with 10 bases separating them. CDR3 protein: CASSIGLPGELFF. CDR3 bases: TGTGCCAGCAGTATTGGACTACCCGGGGAGCTGTTTTTT.

The CDR3 region is CASGGRKPEGLRETQYF. The CDR3 DNA sequence: TGTGCCAGCGGGGGACGAAAACCGGAGGGCCTGAGAGAGACCCAGTACTTC. V gene TRBV2 combines with J gene TRBJ2-5; maybe TRBD2 (6 bases). The CDR3 runs to 17 residues. In germline, CDR1 is SNHLY, CDR2 FYNNEI. The V end lost 8 bases, the J end lost 4 bases, and 26 bases lay between the germline ends.

The V and J genes are TRBV28 and TRBJ1-5, with D perhaps TRBD1 (5 bases). The germline V gene has CDR1 MDHEN and CDR2 SYDVKM. There are 15 residues in the CDR3. Trimming shortened V by 3 bases and J by 7 bases, and 16 bases separated the two germline ends. CDR3 sequence reads: CASSFEGKGIQPQHF. CDR3 DNA: TGTGCCAGCAGTTTTGAGGGGAAGGGAATACAGCCCCAGCATTTT.

The CDR3 DNA reads as TGTGCCAGCAGCAGCCCGGGACAGTCAAACTATGGCTACACCTTC. Amino acid sequence: CASSSPGQSNYGYTF. The chain recombines TRBV13 with TRBJ1-2, with 7 bases lining up with TRBD1. V lost 5 bases, J lost 2 bases, and 8 bases stayed unmatched. This CDR3 has 15 residues. CDR1 PRHDT and CDR2 FYEKMQ come from the germline V gene (reference sequence).

The chain couples TRBV5-4 to TRBJ2-7; maybe TRBD1 (5 bases). This CDR3 has 16 residues. V was clipped by 0 bases and J by 6 bases, with 19 bases between them. The germline V gene has CDR1 SGHNT and CDR2 YYREEE (reference sequence). The CDR3 is CASSLDLGRSVSEQYF. The CDR3, as DNA: TGTGCCAGCAGCTTGGATTTGGGGCGGTCCGTGAGCGAGCAGTACTTC.

The table lists this clone with a few counts. The chain carries TRBV18 and TRBJ1-4; the D gene is possibly TRBD1 (6 bases). Trimming removed 4 bases from V and 2 bases from J, with 14 bases in between. The CDR3 spans 16 residues. Germline V gene data show CDR1 as KGHSH and CDR2 as LQKENI. The CDR3 reads CASSQPYRDTNEKLFF. Here the CDR3 DNA reads TGTGCCAGCTCACAGCCCTACAGGGACACTAATGAAAAACTGTTTTTT.

This chain links TRBV3-1 (or the pseudogene TRBV3-2) with TRBJ1-2; D is unclear. The CDR3 has 15 amino acids. Looked up from germline, CDR1 is LGHDT and CDR2 is YNNKEL (reference sequence). V lost 3 bases to trimming and J lost 4 bases, with 15 bases between them. CDR3 amino acids: CASSQGWQSGYGYTF. The CDR3 DNA is TGTGCCAGCAGCCAGGGTTGGCAGTCGGGCTATGGCTACACCTTC.

This rearrangement joins TRBV27 to TRBJ2-6; the match to TRBD1 covers 7 bases. With 5 bases clipped from V and 0 bases from J, the junction kept 7 bases outside the gene matches. The CDR3 runs to 17 residues. The germline V gene encodes CDR1 MNHEY and CDR2 SMNVEV (reference sequence). Here the CDR3 DNA reads TGTGCCAGCAGTCCACGGGACAGAGACTCTGGGGCCAACGTCCTGACTTTC. Its protein product is CASSPRDRDSGANVLTF.

The V call is TRBV10-3, the J call TRBJ2-7; D might be TRBD1 (5 bases). The CDR3 covers 13 residues. Trimming took off 5 bases at V and 0 bases at J, with 8 bases between the two ends. The germline gives CDR1 ENHRY, CDR2 SYGVKD. The CDR3 here is CAISSTDSYEQYF. The DNA of the CDR3 is TGTGCCATCAGTTCGACAGACTCCTACGAGCAGTACTTC.

The count of this clone is one. This chain links TRBV5-1 with TRBJ2-7; 10 nucleotides line up with TRBD2. The CDR3 is 16 amino acids. The germline V gene has CDR1 SGHRS and CDR2 YFSETQ. Germline trimming cut 0 bases from V and 2 bases from J; bases unmatched to any gene: 5. The CDR3 reads CASSLGTSGETYEQYF. The CDR3 DNA follows: TGCGCCAGCAGCTTGGGGACTAGCGGCGAGACCTACGAGCAGTACTTC.

The CDR3 region is CASSVRGQDYGYTF. In DNA form, the CDR3 reads TGTGCCAGCAGTGTGAGAGGGCAAGACTATGGCTACACCTTC. The chain has TRBV2 and TRBJ1-2; D not certain. The V end was cut by 4 bases, the J end by 3 bases, with 12 bases between. This CDR3 comprises 14 residues. CDR1 is SNHLY, CDR2 FYNNEI, per germline.

The genes are TRBV5-1 and TRBJ1-1, with D possibly matching TRBD1 (5 bases). In germline, CDR1 is SGHRS, CDR2 YFSETQ. Deletions cut 0 bases from V and 1 base from J, with 7 bases between. The CDR3 has 14 amino acids. The CDR3 sequence is CASSLGTKNTEAFF. The CDR3, as DNA: TGCGCCAGCAGCTTGGGGACAAAGAACACTGAAGCTTTCTTT.

The rearrangement links TRBV5-1 to TRBJ1-2, with D perhaps matching TRBD1 (6 bases). Germline V gene lookup returns CDR1 SGHRS and CDR2 YFSETQ. The CDR3 is 14 amino acids. V was trimmed by 0 bases and J by 8 bases, leaving 14 bases between them. The CDR3, as DNA: TGCGCCAGCAGCTTGGAAGGACAGCCGTGGGGCTACACCTTC. It encodes CASSLEGQPWGYTF.

CDR3 amino acids: CASSLVQGAYNEQFF. The CDR3 DNA reads TGTGCCAGCAGCTTAGTACAGGGGGCCTACAATGAGCAGTTCTTC. The gene calls are TRBV11-1 and TRBJ2-1, with 8 nucleotides matching TRBD1. In germline, CDR1 is SGHAT, CDR2 FQDESV (reference sequence). V dropped 1 base and J dropped 2; count of bases not matched to a gene: 1. The CDR3 totals 15 residues.